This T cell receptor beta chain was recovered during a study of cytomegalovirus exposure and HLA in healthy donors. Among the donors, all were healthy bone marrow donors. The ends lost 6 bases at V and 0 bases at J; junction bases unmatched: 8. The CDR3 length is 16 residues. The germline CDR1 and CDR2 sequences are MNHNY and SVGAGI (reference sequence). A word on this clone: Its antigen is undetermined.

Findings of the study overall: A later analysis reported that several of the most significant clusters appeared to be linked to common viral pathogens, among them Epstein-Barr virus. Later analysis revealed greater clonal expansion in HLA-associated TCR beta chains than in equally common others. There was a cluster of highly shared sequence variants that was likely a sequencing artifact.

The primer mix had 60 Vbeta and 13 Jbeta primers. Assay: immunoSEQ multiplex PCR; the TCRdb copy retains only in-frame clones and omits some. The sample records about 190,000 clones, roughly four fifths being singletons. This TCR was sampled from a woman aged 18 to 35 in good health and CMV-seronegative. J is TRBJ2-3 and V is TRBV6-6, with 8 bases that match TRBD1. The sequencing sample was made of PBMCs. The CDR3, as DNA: TGTGCCAGCAGAGTAGACAGGGGTCAAAGCACAGATACGCAGTATTTT. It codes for CASRVDRGQSTDTQYF.